This T cell receptor (beta chain) originates from a study of T cells in Graves' hyperthyroidism and ophthalmopathy. Study-level results: Researchers found most expanded thyroid clonotypes above 0.001 in blood as well. The model forecast ophthalmopathy, anticipating it by a median about 7 months before onset.

The ends lost 5 bases at V and 5 bases at J; junction bases unmatched: 6. The CDR3 is 13 residues long. The V gene's germline CDR1 is LNHNV and CDR2 YYDKDF (reference sequence). In making diagnoses, clinical symptoms, serum thyroxine and TRAb, thyroid ultrasound and orbital computed tomography were all used. Only a few counts were recorded for this clonotype. Its target is not known. Authors of the study amplified TCR beta CDR3 regions from RNA transcripts. The primer set for the first-round RT-PCR of the TCR CDR3 was HTBI. TCRdb re-called the multiplex PCR reads through MiXCR, storing one row per CDR3 protein. This sample has roughly 570,000 distinct CDR3 sequences, with under 60% found just once.

The sample taken for sequencing was peripheral blood or thyroid tissue (not recorded which). The chain employs TRBV15 and TRBJ2-7; TRBD1 matches at 7 bases. The receptor was isolated from an adult woman with Graves' disease, either hyperthyroidism or ophthalmopathy (not recorded which). The CDR3 nucleotides are TGTGCCACCAGCCTACGACAGGGCGACGAGCAGTACTTC. This gives the protein CATSLRQGDEQYF.